This T cell receptor beta chain appears in the sequencing data of a study of shared clonotypes between healthy human individuals. Here immunoSEQ multiplex PCR was the method, and the copy in TCRdb shows in-frame clones only, minus some. The sample gives around 2.3 million clones, 90% to 96% of which show up once; around 0.13% is in the top ten. Germline CDR1 reads MNHEY; CDR2 reads SVGAGI. V shed 0 bases and J shed 3 bases, with 8 bases lying between them. The CDR3 length is 14 residues. The receptor was isolated from a man aged 18 to 35 in good health. The J gene is TRBJ1-2, the V gene TRBV6-5; D is unclear. The sample consisted of naive CD4+ T cells sorted from blood. This sample's subset: CD45RA+ positively selected. The CDR3 spells CASSYSSHDYGYTF. DNA for the CDR3: TGTGCCAGCAGTTACTCTTCACACGACTATGGCTACACCTTC.